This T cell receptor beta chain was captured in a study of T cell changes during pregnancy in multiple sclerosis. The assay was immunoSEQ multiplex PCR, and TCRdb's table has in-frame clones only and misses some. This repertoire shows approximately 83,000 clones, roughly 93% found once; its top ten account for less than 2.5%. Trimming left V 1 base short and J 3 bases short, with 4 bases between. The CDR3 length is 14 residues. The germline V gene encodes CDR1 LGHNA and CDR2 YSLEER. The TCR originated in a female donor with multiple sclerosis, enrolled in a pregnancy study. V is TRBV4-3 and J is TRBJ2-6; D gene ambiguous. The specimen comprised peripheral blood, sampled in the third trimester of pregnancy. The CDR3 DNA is TGCGCCAGCAGCCAAGGACTTGGGGCCAACGTCCTGACTTTC. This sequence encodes CASSQGLGANVLTF.